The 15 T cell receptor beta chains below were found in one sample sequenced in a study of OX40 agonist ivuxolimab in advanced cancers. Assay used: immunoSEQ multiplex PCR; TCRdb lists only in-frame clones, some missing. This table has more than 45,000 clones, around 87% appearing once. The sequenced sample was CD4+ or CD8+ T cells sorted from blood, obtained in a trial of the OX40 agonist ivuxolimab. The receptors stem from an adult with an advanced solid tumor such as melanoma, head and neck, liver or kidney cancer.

The CDR3, as DNA: TGCGCCAGCAGCTTGGATCCGGGCAAAGAGACCCAGTACTTC. This sequence encodes CASSLDPGKETQYF. The genes are TRBV5-1 and TRBJ2-5; D call uncertain. Trimming removed 0 bases at V and 3 bases at J, with 9 bases between. The V gene's germline CDR1 is SGHRS and CDR2 YFSETQ. The CDR3 totals 14 residues.

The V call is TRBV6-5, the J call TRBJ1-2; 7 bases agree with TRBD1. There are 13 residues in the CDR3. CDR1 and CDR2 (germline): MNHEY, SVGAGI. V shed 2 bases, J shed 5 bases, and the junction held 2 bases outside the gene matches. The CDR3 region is CASSYLTGYGYTF. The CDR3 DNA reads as TGTGCCAGCAGTTACCTGACAGGGTATGGCTACACCTTC.

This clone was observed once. The CDR3 bases are TGTGCCTCCGGGACTGCTTATTCACCCCTCCACTTT. Protein sequence: CASGTAYSPLHF. The rearrangement links TRBV30 to TRBJ1-6, with D maybe TRBD1 (5 bases). CDR3 size: 12 residues. Germline V CDR1 and CDR2: GTSNPN, SVGIG (reference sequence). V was pared by 7 bases and J by 8 bases, with 12 bases between.

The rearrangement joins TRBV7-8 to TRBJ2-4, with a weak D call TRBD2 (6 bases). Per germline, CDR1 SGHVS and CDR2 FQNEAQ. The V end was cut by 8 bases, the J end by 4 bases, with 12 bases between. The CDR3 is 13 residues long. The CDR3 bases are TGTGCCAGCGGCAGGCGGGGAAAAAACATTCAGTACTTC. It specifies CASGRRGKNIQYF. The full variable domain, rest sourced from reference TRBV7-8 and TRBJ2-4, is GAGVSQSPRYKVAKRGQDVALRCDPISGHVSLFWYQQALGQGPEFLTYFQNEAQLDKSGLPSDRFFAERPEGSVSTLKIQRTQQEDSAVYLCASGRRGKNIQYFGAGTRLSVL.

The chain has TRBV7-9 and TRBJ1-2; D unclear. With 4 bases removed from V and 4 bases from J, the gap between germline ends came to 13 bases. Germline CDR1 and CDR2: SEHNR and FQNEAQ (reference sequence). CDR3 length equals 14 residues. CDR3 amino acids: CASSYIDRGYGYTF. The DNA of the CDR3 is TGTGCCAGCAGCTATATCGATCGGGGCTATGGCTACACCTTC.

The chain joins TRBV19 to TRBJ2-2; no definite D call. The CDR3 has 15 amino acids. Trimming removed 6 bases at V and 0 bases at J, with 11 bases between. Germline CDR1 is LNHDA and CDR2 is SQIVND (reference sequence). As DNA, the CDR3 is TGTGCCAGTAGGGTCCGGGCTTCGAACACCGGGGAGCTGTTTTTT. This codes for CASRVRASNTGELFF.

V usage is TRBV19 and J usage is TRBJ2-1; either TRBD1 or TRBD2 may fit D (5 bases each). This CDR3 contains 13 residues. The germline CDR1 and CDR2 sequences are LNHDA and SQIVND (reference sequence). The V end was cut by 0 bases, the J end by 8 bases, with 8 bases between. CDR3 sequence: CASSIDLGDEQFF. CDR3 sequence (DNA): TGTGCCAGTAGTATAGATCTGGGGGATGAGCAGTTCTTC.

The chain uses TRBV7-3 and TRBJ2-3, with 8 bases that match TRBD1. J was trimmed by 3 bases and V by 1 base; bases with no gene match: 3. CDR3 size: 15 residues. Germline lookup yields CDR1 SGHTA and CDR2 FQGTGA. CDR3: CASSLIHRGTDTQYF. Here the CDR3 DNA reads TGTGCCAGCAGCTTAATTCACAGGGGGACAGATACGCAGTATTTT.

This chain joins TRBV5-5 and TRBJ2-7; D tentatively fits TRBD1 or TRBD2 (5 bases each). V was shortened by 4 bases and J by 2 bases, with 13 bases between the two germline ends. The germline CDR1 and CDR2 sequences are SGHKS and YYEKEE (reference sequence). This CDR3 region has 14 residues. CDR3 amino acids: CASSRGRGPYEQYF. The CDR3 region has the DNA TGTGCCAGCAGCAGGGGACGGGGTCCCTACGAGCAGTACTTC.

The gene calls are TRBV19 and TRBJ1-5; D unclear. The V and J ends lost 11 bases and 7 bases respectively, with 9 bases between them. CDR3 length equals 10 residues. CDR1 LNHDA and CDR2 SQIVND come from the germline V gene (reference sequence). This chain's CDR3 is CAGPLQPQHF. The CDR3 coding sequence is TGTGCCGGCCCCTTACAGCCCCAGCATTTT.

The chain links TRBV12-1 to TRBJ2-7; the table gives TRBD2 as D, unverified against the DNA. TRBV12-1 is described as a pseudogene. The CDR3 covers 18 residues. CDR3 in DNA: TGTGCCAGCAGCTTTGTTGCCGCCACGGGACTCAGATCCTACGAGCAGTACTTC. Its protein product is CASSFVAATGLRSYEQYF.

The CDR3 loop is CASSLDRGSNQPQHF. In DNA form, the CDR3 reads TGCGCCAGCAGCTTAGACAGGGGTAGCAATCAGCCCCAGCATTTT. This chain links TRBV5-1 with TRBJ1-5; TRBD1 agrees at 8 bases. The CDR3 consists of 15 residues. CDR1 is SGHRS and CDR2 is YFSETQ in the germline V gene. The V gene end was trimmed by 2 bases and the J gene end by 0 bases; junction bases not matched to a gene: 1.

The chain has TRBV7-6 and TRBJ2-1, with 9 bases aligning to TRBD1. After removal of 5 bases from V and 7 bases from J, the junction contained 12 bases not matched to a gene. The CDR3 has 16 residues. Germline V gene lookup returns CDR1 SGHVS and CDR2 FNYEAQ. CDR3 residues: CASSPPQGARLNEQFF. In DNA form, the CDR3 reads TGTGCCAGCAGCCCTCCACAGGGGGCGCGATTAAATGAGCAGTTCTTC.

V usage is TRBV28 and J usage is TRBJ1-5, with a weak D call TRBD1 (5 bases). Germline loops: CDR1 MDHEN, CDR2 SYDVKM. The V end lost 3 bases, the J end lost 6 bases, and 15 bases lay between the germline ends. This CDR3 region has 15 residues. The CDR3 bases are TGTGCCAGCAGTTTGGTAGTCGGGGGTGTTCAGCCCCAGCATTTT. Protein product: CASSLVVGGVQPQHF.

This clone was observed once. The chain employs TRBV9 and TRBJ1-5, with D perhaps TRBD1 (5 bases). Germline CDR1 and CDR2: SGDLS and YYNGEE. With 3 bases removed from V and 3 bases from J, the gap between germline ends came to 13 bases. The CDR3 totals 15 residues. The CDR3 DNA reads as TGTGCCAGCAGCGCTGGGCCCGGGACCAATCAGCCCCAGCATTTT. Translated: CASSAGPGTNQPQHF.